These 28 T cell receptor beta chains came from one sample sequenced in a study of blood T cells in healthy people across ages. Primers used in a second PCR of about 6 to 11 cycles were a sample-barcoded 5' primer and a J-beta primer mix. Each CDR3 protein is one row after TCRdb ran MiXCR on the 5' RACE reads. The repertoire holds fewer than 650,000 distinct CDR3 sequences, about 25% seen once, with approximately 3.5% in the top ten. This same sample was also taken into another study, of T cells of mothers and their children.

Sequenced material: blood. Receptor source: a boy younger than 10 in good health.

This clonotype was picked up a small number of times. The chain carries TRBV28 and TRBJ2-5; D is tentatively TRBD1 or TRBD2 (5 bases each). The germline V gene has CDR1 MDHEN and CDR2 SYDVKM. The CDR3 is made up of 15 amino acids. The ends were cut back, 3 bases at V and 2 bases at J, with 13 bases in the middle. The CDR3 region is CASSFRETVQETQYF. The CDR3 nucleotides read TGTGCCAGCAGTTTCAGGGAGACCGTACAAGAGACCCAGTACTTC.

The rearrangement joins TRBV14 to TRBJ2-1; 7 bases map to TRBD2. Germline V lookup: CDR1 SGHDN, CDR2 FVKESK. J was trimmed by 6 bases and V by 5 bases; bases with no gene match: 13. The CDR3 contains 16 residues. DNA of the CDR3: TGTGCCAGCAGCTACAGCGAAGGACTAGGGCTCAATGAGCAGTTCTTC. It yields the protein CASSYSEGLGLNEQFF.

The CDR3 sequence: CASSRSYRDSTNEQFF. The CDR3 DNA follows: TGTGCCAGCAGTCGATCATACCGGGACAGTACTAATGAGCAGTTCTTC. V gene TRBV5-5 combines with J gene TRBJ2-1; 7 nucleotides agree with TRBD1. The V segment lost 5 bases and the J segment 7 bases; nucleotides outside the gene matches: 15. CDR3 length: 16 residues. The germline V gene encodes CDR1 SGHKS and CDR2 YYEKEE (reference sequence).

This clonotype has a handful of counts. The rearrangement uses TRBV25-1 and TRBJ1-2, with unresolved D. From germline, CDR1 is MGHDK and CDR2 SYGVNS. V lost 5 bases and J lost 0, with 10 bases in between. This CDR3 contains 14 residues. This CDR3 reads CASSYGGSNYGYTF. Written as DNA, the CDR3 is TGTGCCAGCAGTTACGGCGGGTCTAACTATGGCTACACCTTC.

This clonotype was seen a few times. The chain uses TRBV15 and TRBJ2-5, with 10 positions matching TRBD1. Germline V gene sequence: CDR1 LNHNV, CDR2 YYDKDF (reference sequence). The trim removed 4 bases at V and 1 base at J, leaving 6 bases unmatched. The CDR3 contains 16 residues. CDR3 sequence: CATSTGQGGFQETQYF. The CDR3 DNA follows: TGTGCCACCAGCACAGGACAGGGGGGGTTCCAAGAGACCCAGTACTTC. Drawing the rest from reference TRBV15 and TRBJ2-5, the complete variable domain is DAMVIQNPRYQVTQFGKPVTLSCSQTLNHNVMYWYQQKSSQAPKLLFHYYDKDFNNEADTPDNFQSRRPNTSFCFLDIRSPGLGDTAMYLCATSTGQGGFQETQYFGPGTRLLVL.

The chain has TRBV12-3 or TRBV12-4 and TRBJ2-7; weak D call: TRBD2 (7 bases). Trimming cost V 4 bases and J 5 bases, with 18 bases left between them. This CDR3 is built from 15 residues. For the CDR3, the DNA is TGTGCCAGCAGTTCCGGGGGGCCAGTTCTCCACGAGCAGTACTTC. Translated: CASSSGGPVLHEQYF.

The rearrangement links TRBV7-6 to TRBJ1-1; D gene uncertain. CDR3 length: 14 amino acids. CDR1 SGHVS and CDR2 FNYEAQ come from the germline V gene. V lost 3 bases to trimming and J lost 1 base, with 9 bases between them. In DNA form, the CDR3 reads TGTGCCAGCAGCTTCGGGAACCGGAACACTGAAGCTTTCTTT. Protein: CASSFGNRNTEAFF.

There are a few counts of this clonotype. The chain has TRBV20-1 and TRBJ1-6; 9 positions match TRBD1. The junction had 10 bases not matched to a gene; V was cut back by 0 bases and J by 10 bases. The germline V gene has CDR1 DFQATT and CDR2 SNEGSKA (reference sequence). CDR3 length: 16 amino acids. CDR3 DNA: TGCAGTGCTAGAGATAGGGTACAGGGGGCTAGATCACCCCTCCACTTT. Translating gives CSARDRVQGARSPLHF.

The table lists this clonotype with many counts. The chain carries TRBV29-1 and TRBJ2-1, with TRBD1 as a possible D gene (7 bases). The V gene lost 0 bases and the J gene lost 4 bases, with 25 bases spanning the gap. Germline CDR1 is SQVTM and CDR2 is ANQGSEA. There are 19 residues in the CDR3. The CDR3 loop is CSVEERGTARREVYNEQFF. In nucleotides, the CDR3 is TGCAGCGTTGAAGAGAGGGGGACAGCACGGAGGGAAGTTTACAATGAGCAGTTCTTC.

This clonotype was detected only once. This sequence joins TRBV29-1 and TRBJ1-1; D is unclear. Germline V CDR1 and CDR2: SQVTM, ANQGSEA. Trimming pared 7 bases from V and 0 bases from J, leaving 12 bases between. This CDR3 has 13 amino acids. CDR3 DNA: TGCAGCGCTGTAGCTACTATGAACACTGAAGCTTTCTTT. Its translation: CSAVATMNTEAFF.

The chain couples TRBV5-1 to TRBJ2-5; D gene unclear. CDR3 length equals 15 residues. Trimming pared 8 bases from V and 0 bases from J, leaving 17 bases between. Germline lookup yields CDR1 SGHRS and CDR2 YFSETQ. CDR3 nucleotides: TGCGCCAGTTCCCTCCAGGACGGGTACCAAGAGACCCAGTACTTC. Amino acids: CASSLQDGYQETQYF.

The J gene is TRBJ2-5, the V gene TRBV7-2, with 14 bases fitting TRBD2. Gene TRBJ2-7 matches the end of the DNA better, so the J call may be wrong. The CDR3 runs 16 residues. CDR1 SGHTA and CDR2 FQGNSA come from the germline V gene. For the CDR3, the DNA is TGTGCCAGCAGCTTCGGGACTAGCGGGAGTTTCTACGAGCAGTACTTC. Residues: CASSFGTSGSFYEQYF.

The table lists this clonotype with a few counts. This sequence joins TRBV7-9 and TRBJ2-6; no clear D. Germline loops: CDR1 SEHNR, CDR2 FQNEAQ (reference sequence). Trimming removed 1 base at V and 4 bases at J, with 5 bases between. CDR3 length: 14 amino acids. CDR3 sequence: CASSLGMGANVLTF. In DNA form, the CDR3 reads TGTGCCAGCAGCTTAGGTATGGGGGCCAACGTCCTGACTTTC.

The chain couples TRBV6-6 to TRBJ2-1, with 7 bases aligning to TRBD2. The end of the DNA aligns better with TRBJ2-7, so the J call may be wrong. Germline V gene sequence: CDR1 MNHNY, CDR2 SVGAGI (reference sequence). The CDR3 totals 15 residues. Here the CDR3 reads CASSYEGGVSYEQYV. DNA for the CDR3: TGTGCCAGCAGTTACGAGGGAGGGGTATCCTACGAGCAGTACGTC.

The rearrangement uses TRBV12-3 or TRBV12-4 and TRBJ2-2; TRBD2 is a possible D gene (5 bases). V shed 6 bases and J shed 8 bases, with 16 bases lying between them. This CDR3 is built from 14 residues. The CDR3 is CASSLAGVAGELFF. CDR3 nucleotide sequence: TGTGCCAGCAGCCTCGCCGGGGTTGCGGGGGAGCTGTTTTTT.

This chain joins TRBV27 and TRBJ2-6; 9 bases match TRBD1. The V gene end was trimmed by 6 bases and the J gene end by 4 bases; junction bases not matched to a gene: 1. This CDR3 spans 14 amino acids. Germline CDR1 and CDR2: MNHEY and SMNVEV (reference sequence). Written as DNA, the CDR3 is TGTGCCAGCAGGACAGGGGGAGGGGCCAACGTCCTGACTTTC. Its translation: CASRTGGGANVLTF. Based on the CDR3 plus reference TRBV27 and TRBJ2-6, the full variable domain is EAQVTQNPRYLITVTGKKLTVTCSQNMNHEYMSWYRQDPGLGLRQIYYSMNVEVTDKGDVPEGYKVSRKEKRNFPLILESPSPNQTSLYFCASRTGGGANVLTFGAGSRLTVL.

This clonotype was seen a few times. The CDR3 coding sequence is TGTGCCAGCAGCTCGATCCGGGACCTACGGGAAAAACTGTTTTTT. This sequence encodes CASSSIRDLREKLFF. The chain carries TRBV14 and TRBJ1-4; D might be TRBD1 (5 bases). V was pared by 5 bases and J by 8 bases, with 18 bases between. The CDR3 is 15 residues long. CDR1 is SGHDN, CDR2 FVKESK, per germline.

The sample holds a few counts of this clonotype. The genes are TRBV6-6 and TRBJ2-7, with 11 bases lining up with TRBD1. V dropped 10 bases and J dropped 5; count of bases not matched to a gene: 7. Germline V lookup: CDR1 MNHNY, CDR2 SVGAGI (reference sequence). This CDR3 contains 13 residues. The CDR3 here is CAIRTGGFDEQYF. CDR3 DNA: TGTGCCATTAGGACAGGGGGCTTCGACGAGCAGTACTTC.

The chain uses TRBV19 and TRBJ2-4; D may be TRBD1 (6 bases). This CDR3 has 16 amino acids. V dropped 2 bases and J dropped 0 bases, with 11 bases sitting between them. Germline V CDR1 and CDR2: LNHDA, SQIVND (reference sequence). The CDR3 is CASSIRDTLAKNIQYF. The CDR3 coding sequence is TGTGCCAGTAGTATAAGGGACACCCTAGCCAAAAACATTCAGTACTTC.

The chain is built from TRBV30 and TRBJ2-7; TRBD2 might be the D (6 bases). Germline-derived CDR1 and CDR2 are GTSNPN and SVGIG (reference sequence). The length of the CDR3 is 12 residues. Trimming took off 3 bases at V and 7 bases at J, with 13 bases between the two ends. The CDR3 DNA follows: TGTGCCTGGAGATGGGATGCGGGGGAGCAGTACTTC. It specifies CAWRWDAGEQYF.

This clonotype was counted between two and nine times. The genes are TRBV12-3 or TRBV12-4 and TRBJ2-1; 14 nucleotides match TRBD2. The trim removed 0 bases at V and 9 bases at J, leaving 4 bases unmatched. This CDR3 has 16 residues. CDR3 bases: TGTGCCAGCAGTTTAGCGGGACTAGCGGGAGTAATTGAGCAGTTCTTC. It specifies CASSLAGLAGVIEQFF.

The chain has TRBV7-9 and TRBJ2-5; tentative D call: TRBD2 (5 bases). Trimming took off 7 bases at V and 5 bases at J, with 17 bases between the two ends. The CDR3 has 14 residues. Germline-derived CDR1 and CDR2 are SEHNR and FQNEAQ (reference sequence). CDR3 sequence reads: CASTPYTRMETQYF. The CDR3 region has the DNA TGTGCCAGCACCCCTTATACTAGAATGGAGACCCAGTACTTC.

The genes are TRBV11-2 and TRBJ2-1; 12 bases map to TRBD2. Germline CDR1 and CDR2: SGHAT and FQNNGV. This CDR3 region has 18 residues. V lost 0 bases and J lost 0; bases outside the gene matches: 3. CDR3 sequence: CASSLDPSGGASYNEQFF. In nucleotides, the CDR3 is TGTGCCAGCAGCTTAGATCCTAGCGGGGGGGCCTCCTACAATGAGCAGTTCTTC.

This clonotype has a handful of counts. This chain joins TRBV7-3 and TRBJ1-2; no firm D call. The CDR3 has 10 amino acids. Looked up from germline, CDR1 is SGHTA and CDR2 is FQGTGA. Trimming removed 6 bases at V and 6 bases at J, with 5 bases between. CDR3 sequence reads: CASSLNGYTF. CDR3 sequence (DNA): TGTGCCAGCAGTCTTAATGGCTACACCTTC.

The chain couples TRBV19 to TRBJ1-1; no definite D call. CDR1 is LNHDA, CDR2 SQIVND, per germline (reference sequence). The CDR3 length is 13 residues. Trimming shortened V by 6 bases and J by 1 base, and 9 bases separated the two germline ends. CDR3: CASRSLGNTEAFF. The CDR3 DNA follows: TGTGCCAGTAGGAGCTTGGGGAACACTGAAGCTTTCTTT.

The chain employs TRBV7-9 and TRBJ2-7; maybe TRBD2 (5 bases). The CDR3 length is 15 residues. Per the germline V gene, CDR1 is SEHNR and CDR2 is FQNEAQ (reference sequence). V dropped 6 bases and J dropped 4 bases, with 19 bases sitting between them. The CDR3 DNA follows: TGTGCCAGCAGTGTCGGAGGATCACCGACTTACGAGCAGTACTTC. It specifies CASSVGGSPTYEQYF.

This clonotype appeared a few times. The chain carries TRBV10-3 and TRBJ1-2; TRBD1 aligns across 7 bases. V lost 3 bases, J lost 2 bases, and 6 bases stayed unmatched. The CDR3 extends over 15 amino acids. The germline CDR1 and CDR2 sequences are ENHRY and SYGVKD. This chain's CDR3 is CAISDQGVTNYGYTF. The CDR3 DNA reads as TGTGCCATCAGTGACCAGGGGGTGACGAACTATGGCTACACCTTC.

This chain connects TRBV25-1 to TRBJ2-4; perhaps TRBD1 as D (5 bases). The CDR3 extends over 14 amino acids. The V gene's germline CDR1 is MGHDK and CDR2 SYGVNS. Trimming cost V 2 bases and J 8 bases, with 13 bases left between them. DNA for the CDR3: TGTGCCAGCAGTGAACCAGGGATTCGGGACATTCAGTACTTC. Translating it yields CASSEPGIRDIQYF.